This entry is about one TCR beta chain. As yet, its antigen is unknown. CDR1 LNHDA and CDR2 SQIVND come from the germline V gene (reference sequence). The trim removed 5 bases at V and 4 bases at J, leaving 2 bases unmatched. CDR3 size: 14 residues. Produced via immunoSEQ multiplex PCR; TCRdb's table is partial and in-frame only. The table includes under 150,000 clones, around nine tenths detected once. This entry comes from a study of cytomegalovirus exposure and HLA in healthy donors. Findings of the study overall: There were some public TCRs occurring in many donors, but most TCR sequences were rare.

Material: PBMCs. V usage is TRBV19 and J usage is TRBJ1-5; 10 bases align to TRBD1. The receptor's source is a man between 18 and 35 years old in good health and CMV-seropositive. CDR3 in DNA: TGTGCCAGTAGTCGACAGGGGGCGAATCAGCCCCAGCATTTT. Its translation is CASSRQGANQPQHF.